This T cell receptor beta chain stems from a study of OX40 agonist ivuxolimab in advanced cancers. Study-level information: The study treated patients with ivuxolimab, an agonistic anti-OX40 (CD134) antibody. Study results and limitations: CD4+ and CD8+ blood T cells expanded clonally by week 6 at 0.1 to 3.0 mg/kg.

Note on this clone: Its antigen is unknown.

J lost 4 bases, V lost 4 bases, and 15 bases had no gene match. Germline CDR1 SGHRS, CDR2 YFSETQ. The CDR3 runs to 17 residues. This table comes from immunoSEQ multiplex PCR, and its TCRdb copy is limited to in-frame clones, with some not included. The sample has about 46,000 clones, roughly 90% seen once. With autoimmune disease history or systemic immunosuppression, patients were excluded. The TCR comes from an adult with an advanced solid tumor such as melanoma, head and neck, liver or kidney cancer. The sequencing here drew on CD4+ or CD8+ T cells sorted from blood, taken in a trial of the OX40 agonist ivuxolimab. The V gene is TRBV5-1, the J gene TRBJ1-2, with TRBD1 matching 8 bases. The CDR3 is CASSPYVGGDRRYGYTF. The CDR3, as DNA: TGCGCCAGCAGCCCCTACGTGGGGGGGGACAGGCGCTATGGCTACACCTTC.